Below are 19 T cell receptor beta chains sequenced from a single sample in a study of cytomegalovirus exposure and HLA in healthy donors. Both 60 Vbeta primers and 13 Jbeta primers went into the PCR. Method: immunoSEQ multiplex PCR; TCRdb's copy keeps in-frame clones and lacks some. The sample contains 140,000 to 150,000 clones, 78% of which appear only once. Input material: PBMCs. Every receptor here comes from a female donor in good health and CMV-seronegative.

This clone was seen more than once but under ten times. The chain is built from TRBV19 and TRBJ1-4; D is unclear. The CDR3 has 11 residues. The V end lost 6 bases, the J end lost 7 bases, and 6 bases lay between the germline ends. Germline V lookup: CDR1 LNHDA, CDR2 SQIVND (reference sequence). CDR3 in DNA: TGTGCCAGTAGCCTATCTGAAAAACTGTTTTTT. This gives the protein CASSLSEKLFF. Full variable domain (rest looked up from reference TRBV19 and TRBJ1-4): DGGITQSPKYLFRKEGQNVTLSCEQNLNHDAMYWYRQDPGQGLRLIYYSQIVNDFQKGDIAEGYSVSREKKESFPLTVTSAQKNPTAFYLCASSLSEKLFFGSGTQLSVL.

The CDR3 is CASSLKTSASYNEQFF. DNA for the CDR3: TGTGCCAGCAGTTTAAAAACTAGCGCGTCCTACAATGAGCAGTTCTTC. The chain links TRBV6-5 to TRBJ2-1; the match to TRBD2 covers 7 bases. Per the germline V gene, CDR1 is MNHEY and CDR2 is SVGAGI. The ends lost 4 bases at V and 1 base at J; junction bases unmatched: 7. This CDR3 has 16 amino acids.

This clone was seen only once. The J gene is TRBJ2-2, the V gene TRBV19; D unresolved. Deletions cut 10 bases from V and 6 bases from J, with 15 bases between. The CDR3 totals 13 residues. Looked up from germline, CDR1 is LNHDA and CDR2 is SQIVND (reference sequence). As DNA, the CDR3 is TGTGCCACTGGAAGAACCCAGGCCGGGGAGCTGTTTTTT. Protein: CATGRTQAGELFF. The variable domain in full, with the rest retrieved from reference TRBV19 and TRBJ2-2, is DGGITQSPKYLFRKEGQNVTLSCEQNLNHDAMYWYRQDPGQGLRLIYYSQIVNDFQKGDIAEGYSVSREKKESFPLTVTSAQKNPTAFYLCATGRTQAGELFFGEGSRLTVL.

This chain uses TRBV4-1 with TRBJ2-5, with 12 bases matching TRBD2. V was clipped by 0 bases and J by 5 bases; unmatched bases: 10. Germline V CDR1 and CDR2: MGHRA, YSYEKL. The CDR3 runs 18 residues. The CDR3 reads CASSQDRLAGGPIETQYF. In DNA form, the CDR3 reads TGCGCCAGCAGCCAAGATCGTCTAGCGGGAGGGCCAATCGAGACCCAGTACTTC.

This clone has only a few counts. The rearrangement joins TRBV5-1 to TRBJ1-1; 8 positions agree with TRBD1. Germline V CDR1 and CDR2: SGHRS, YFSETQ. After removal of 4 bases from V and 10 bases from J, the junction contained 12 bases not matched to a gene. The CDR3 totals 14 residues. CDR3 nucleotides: TGCGCCAGCAGCCCCGGACAGGGAGGCGTTCGAGCTTTCTTT. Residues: CASSPGQGGVRAFF.

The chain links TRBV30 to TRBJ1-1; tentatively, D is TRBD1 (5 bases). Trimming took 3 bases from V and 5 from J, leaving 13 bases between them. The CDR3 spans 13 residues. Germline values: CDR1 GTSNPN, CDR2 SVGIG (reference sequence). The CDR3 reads CAWSEQGGTEAFF. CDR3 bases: TGTGCCTGGAGCGAGCAGGGAGGGACTGAAGCTTTCTTT. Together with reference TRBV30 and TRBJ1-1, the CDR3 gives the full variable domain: SQTIHQWPATLVQPVGSPLSLECTVEGTSNPNLYWYRQAAGRGLQLLFYSVGIGQISSEVPQNLSASRPQDRQFILSSKKLLLSDSGFYLCAWSEQGGTEAFFGQGTRLTVV.

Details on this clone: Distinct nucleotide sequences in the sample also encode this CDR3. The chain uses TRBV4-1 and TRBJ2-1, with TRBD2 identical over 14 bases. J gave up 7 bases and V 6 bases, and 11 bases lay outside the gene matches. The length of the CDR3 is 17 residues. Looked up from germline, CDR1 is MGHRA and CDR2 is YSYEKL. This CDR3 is CASSQPGTSGSLNEQFF. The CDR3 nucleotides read TGCGCCAGCAGTCAACCAGGGACTAGCGGGAGTCTGAATGAGCAGTTCTTC.

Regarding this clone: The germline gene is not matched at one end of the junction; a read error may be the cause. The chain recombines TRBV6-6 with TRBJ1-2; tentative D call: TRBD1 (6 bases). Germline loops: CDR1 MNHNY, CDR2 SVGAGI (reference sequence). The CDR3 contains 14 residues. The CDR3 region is CASTSPGERQSRWF. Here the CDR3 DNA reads TGTGCCAGCACCTCACCAGGGGAGAGACAGTCGAGATGGTTC.

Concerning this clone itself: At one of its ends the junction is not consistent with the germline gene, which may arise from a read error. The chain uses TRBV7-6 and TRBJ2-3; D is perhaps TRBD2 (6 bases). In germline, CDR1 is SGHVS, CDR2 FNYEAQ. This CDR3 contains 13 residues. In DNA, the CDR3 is TGTGCCAGCAGCACCTCGGAGGGAGCGGCCCTTCATTGG. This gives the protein CASSTSEGAALHW.

This CDR3 is CAKESSGGEDTEAFF. Written as DNA, the CDR3 is TGTGCCAAAGAATCGTCAGGGGGCGAGGACACTGAAGCTTTCTTT. This chain links TRBV2 with TRBJ1-1; 8 bases fit TRBD1. With V trimmed by 10 bases and J by 3 bases, 13 bases remained unmatched. Germline CDR1 SNHLY, CDR2 FYNNEI. The CDR3 consists of 15 residues.

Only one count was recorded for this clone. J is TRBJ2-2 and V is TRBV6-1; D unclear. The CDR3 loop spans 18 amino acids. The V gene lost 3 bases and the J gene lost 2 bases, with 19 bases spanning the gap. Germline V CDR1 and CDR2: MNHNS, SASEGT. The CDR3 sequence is CASSDGVWRRLNTGELFF. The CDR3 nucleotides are TGTGCCAGCAGTGACGGCGTCTGGCGGAGATTAAACACCGGGGAGCTGTTTTTT.

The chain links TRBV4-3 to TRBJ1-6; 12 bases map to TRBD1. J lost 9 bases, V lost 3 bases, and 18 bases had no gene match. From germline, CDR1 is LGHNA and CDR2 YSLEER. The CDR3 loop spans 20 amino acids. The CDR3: CASSHGSTGTGGGKGSPLHF. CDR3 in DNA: TGCGCCAGCAGCCATGGTTCTACCGGGACAGGGGGCGGGAAGGGTTCACCCCTCCACTTT.

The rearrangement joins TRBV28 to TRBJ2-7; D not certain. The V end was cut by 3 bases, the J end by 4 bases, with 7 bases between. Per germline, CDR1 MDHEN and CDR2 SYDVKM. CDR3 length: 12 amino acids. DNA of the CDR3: TGTGCCAGCAGTTTGGTAGAGTACGAGCAGTACTTC. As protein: CASSLVEYEQYF.

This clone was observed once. This CDR3 is CASRGGVIQYF. The CDR3 nucleotides are TGTGCCAGCCGGGGGGGAGTTATTCAGTACTTC. The V call is TRBV6-6, the J call TRBJ2-4; 8 nucleotides align to TRBD2. CDR3 length: 11 amino acids. Germline CDR1 reads MNHNY; CDR2 reads SVGAGI (reference sequence). V shed 8 bases, J shed 10 bases, and the junction held 4 bases outside the gene matches.

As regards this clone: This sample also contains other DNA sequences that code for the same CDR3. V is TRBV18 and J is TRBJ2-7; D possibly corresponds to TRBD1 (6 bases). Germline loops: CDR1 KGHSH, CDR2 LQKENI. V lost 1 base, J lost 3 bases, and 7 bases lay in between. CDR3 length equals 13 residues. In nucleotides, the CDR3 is TGTGCCAGCTCACCACGCAGGGGCTACGAGCAGTACTTC. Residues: CASSPRRGYEQYF. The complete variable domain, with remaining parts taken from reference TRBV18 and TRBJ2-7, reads NAGVMQNPRHLVRRRGQEARLRCSPMKGHSHVYWYRQLPEEGLKFMVYLQKENIIDESGMPKERFSAEFPKEGPSILRIQQVVRGDSAAYFCASSPRRGYEQYFGPGTRLTVT.

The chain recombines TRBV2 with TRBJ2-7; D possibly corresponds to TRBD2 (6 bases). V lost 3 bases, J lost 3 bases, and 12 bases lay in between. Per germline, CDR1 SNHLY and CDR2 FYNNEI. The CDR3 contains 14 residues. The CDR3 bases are TGTGCCAGCAGTGACCCGACTAGTATCTACGAGCAGTACTTC. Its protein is CASSDPTSIYEQYF.

The CDR3 sequence: CASSGTGVSGNTIYF. The CDR3 nucleotides read TGTGCCAGCAGTGGGACAGGCGTCTCTGGAAACACCATATATTTT. The chain couples TRBV6-5 to TRBJ1-3; 8 bases are shared with TRBD1. J was trimmed by 0 bases and V by 5 bases; bases with no gene match: 3. Germline V gives CDR1 MNHEY, CDR2 SVGAGI. The CDR3 is 15 residues long.

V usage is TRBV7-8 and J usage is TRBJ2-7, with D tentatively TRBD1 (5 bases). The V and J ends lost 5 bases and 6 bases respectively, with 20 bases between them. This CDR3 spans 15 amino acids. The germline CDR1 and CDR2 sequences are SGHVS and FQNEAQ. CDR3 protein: CASSQVWGPVGEQYF. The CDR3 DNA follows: TGTGCCAGCAGCCAGGTCTGGGGCCCCGTGGGCGAGCAGTACTTC.

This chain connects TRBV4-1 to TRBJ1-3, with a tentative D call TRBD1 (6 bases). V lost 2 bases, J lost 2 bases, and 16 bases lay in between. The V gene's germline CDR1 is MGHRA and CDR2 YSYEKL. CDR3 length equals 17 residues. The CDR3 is CASSQLRTAGAGNTIYF. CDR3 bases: TGCGCCAGCAGCCAATTAAGGACGGCAGGGGCTGGAAACACCATATATTTT.